The 17 T cell receptor beta chains below come from one sample, sequenced in a study of blood T cell repertoires in COVID-19 (TCRdb year 2020). Library preparation employed the immunoSEQ multiplex PCR assay. TCRdb re-hosts the immuneACCESS table, in-frame sequences only. Its copies lack some clones; in the studies checked, an unresolved V gene accounts for under half of them, and the cause for the rest is not known. This sample gives tens of thousands of clones in total; 75% to 85% of them show up just once. In total, the top ten clones hold 7.2% of the sample. Sequenced: peripheral blood. Receptors were obtained from a man aged 60-69 years with acute or convalescent COVID-19.

V is TRBV4-2 and J is TRBJ2-2; 7 bases are shared with TRBD2. The germline V gene encodes CDR1 LGHNA and CDR2 YNFKEQ. The V gene end was trimmed by 0 bases and the J gene end by 2 bases; junction bases not matched to a gene: 6. The length of the CDR3 is 17 residues. CDR3 sequence: CASSQDEGTTNTGELFF. CDR3 DNA: TGTGCCAGCAGCCAAGATGAAGGGACTACTAACACCGGGGAGCTGTTTTTT.

CDR3 loop: CATSDPTSGGARGELFF. The CDR3 DNA is TGTGCCACCAGTGACCCCACTAGCGGGGGGGCGAGAGGGGAGCTGTTTTTT. J is TRBJ2-2 and V is TRBV24-1; 13 positions match TRBD2. The V and J ends lost 4 bases and 8 bases, in that order; junction bases with no gene match: 9. CDR1 and CDR2 (germline): KGHDR, SFDVKD. This CDR3 spans 17 amino acids.

The chain couples TRBV5-1 to TRBJ2-1; D is perhaps TRBD2 (5 bases). The CDR3 loop spans 15 amino acids. Trimming cost V 3 bases and J 4 bases, with 14 bases left between them. In germline, CDR1 is SGHRS, CDR2 YFSETQ. The CDR3 bases are TGCGCCAGCAGCTCTGGAGGTTGGGGTTACAATGAGCAGTTCTTC. Protein sequence: CASSSGGWGYNEQFF.

The chain joins TRBV5-6 to TRBJ1-1; D possibly corresponds to TRBD1 (5 bases). This CDR3 comprises 15 residues. Trimming took 0 bases from V and 3 from J, leaving 12 bases between them. Germline values: CDR1 SGHDT, CDR2 YYEEEE. The CDR3 coding sequence is TGTGCCAGCAGCTTGGCACCGGGGGGGTACACTGAAGCTTTCTTT. Its protein is CASSLAPGGYTEAFF. Variable domain in full (rest from reference TRBV5-6 and TRBJ1-1): DAGVTQSPTHLIKTRGQQVTLRCSPKSGHDTVSWYQQALGQGPQFIFQYYEEEERQRGNFPDRFSGHQFPNYSSELNVNALLLGDSALYLCASSLAPGGYTEAFFGQGTRLTVV.

This rearrangement joins TRBV28 to TRBJ2-1, with D possibly TRBD1 on 5 matching bases. The CDR3 has 14 residues. Germline V gene lookup returns CDR1 MDHEN and CDR2 SYDVKM. V shed 2 bases and J shed 8 bases, with 13 bases lying between them. This CDR3 reads CASSLRTKVHEQFF. For the CDR3, the DNA is TGTGCCAGCAGTTTACGGACAAAGGTGCATGAGCAGTTCTTC.

This sequence joins TRBV5-4 and TRBJ1-2; D unresolved. The CDR3 runs 15 residues. CDR1 is SGHNT and CDR2 is YYREEE in the germline V gene (reference sequence). V lost 2 bases and J lost 8, with 19 bases in between. DNA for the CDR3: TGTGCCAGCAGCTTAGCTCTGAAGGTAGCGGAGGGCTACACCTTC. It translates to CASSLALKVAEGYTF.

The chain uses TRBV28 and TRBJ2-5; 9 positions match TRBD2. From germline, CDR1 is MDHEN and CDR2 SYDVKM. J gave up 1 base and V 4 bases, and 4 bases lay outside the gene matches. The CDR3 length is 15 residues. The CDR3 DNA follows: TGTGCCAGCAGTTGGAGCGGGGGGATCCAAGAGACCCAGTACTTC. Its protein product is CASSWSGGIQETQYF.

The rearrangement links TRBV11-2 to TRBJ2-7; 8 bases are shared with TRBD2. This CDR3 is 14 amino acids long. Per germline, CDR1 SGHAT and CDR2 FQNNGV. After removal of 5 bases from V and 1 base from J, the junction contained 4 bases not matched to a gene. The CDR3 DNA sequence: TGTGCCAGCAGCGTCGAGCGGGGGTCCTACGAGCAGTACTTC. Protein: CASSVERGSYEQYF.

V usage is TRBV10-2 and J usage is TRBJ1-6; 11 positions match TRBD1. The CDR3 sequence is 16 residues long. V was clipped by 2 bases and J by 7 bases; unmatched bases: 4. Germline CDR1 and CDR2: WSHSY and SAAADI. Written as DNA, the CDR3 is TGCGCCAGCAGTGAGGGACAGGGGGCGAGAAATTCACCCCTCCACTTT. This gives the protein CASSEGQGARNSPLHF.

In DNA form, the CDR3 reads TGTGCCAGCAGCGTAGCCAGGACTAGCGACTTGAGAGAGACCCAGTACTTC. The encoded protein is CASSVARTSDLRETQYF. This chain links TRBV9 with TRBJ2-5; TRBD2 matches 9 bases. Germline-derived CDR1 and CDR2 are SGDLS and YYNGEE. The V segment lost 0 bases and the J segment 4 bases; nucleotides outside the gene matches: 10. The CDR3 extends over 17 amino acids.

The rearrangement joins TRBV9 to TRBJ1-2, with 7 nucleotides matching TRBD1. Trimming cost V 3 bases and J 4 bases; bases outside gene matches: 0. This CDR3 is built from 12 residues. The germline V gene encodes CDR1 SGDLS and CDR2 YYNGEE. CDR3 coding DNA: TGTGCCAGCAGCGGGGACAGCTATGGCTACACCTTC. Its translation: CASSGDSYGYTF.

This clone showed up just a few times. The V call is TRBV6-5, the J call TRBJ2-1, with D perhaps matching TRBD2 (6 bases). V was cut by 8 bases and J by 4 bases, with 12 bases left in between. The germline V gene has CDR1 MNHEY and CDR2 SVGAGI. This CDR3 contains 13 residues. Here the CDR3 reads CASADGGYNEQFF. The CDR3 coding sequence is TGTGCCAGCGCTGATGGGGGGTACAATGAGCAGTTCTTC.

In nucleotides, the CDR3 is TGTGCCAGCTCACCCTCGGCAGGGGAGAATTCACCCCTCCACTTT. It yields the protein CASSPSAGENSPLHF. J is TRBJ1-6 and V is TRBV18, with a weak D call TRBD1 (6 bases). Germline V CDR1 and CDR2: KGHSH, LQKENI. Trimming shortened V by 3 bases and J by 7 bases, and 13 bases separated the two germline ends. This CDR3 comprises 15 residues.

The chain links TRBV28 to TRBJ1-5; D gene ambiguous. The CDR3 is made up of 18 amino acids. Germline V gene lookup returns CDR1 MDHEN and CDR2 SYDVKM. Trimming removed 6 bases at V and 0 bases at J, with 21 bases between. The CDR3 is CASRQIKGRDYSNQPQHF. CDR3 DNA: TGTGCCAGCAGACAGATTAAAGGGAGGGATTATAGCAATCAGCCCCAGCATTTT.

The V call is TRBV2, the J call TRBJ1-5; D call uncertain. Germline loops: CDR1 SNHLY, CDR2 FYNNEI. V was trimmed by 6 bases and J by 5 bases, leaving 17 bases between them. This CDR3 has 15 residues. CDR3 DNA sequence: TGTGCCAGCAGGCTGGACTCTTCTCCAGATCAGCCCCAGCATTTT. This translates into CASRLDSSPDQPQHF.

V is TRBV7-9 and J is TRBJ2-3; 13 nucleotides agree with TRBD2. The CDR3 consists of 15 residues. The J segment lost 6 bases and the V segment lost 7 bases, leaving 7 bases of the junction unmatched. The germline CDR1 and CDR2 sequences are SEHNR and FQNEAQ (reference sequence). DNA for the CDR3: TGTGCCAGCACCCTACTAGCGGGGGGGCCTGATACGCAGTATTTT. It translates to CASTLLAGGPDTQYF.

V is TRBV19 and J is TRBJ1-2, with 9 nucleotides matching TRBD1. From germline, CDR1 is LNHDA and CDR2 SQIVND (reference sequence). The V and J ends lost 5 bases and 8 bases, in that order; junction bases with no gene match: 6. The CDR3 loop spans 13 amino acids. The CDR3 nucleotides read TGTGCCAGTAGTGAACAGGGGGCGCGGGGCTACACCTTC. This encodes CASSEQGARGYTF.